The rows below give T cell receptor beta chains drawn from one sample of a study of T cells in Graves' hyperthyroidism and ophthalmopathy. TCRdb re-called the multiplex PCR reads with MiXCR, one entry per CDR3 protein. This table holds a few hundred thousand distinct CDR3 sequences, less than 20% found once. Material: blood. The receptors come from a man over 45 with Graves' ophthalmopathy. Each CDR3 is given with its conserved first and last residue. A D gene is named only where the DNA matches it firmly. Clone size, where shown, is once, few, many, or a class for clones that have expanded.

CDR3nt: TGTGCCAGTAGTATAGAACAGACAGGGGGGATCTATGAGCAGTTCTTC; CDR3aa: CASSIEQTGGIYEQFF; abundance: NA; j_gene: TRBJ2-1; v_gene: TRBV19; d_gene: TRBD1
CDR3nt: TGTGCCACCAGGGGCTCGAACACTGAAGCTTTCTTT; CDR3aa: CATRGSNTEAFF; abundance: many; j_gene: TRBJ1-1; v_gene: TRBV11-2; d_gene: NA
CDR3nt: TGTGCCAGCTCACCTACGGGACAGGAAGCCTATGGCTACACCTTC; CDR3aa: CASSPTGQEAYGYTF; abundance: many; j_gene: TRBJ1-2; v_gene: TRBV18; d_gene: TRBD1
CDR3nt: TGTGCCAGCAGCTTATCGCCGGGGACTGAAGCTTTCTTT; CDR3aa: CASSLSPGTEAFF; abundance: NA; j_gene: TRBJ1-1; v_gene: TRBV7-2; d_gene: NA
CDR3nt: TGTGCCAGCAGTTTAGTCCTAGCCGACGCAGATACGCAGTATTTT; CDR3aa: CASSLVLADADTQYF; abundance: many; j_gene: TRBJ2-3; v_gene: TRBV12-3/TRBV12-4; d_gene: NA
CDR3nt: TGCAGTGCTCTTACTTTGGGGACTGAAGCTTTCTTT; CDR3aa: CSALTLGTEAFF; abundance: many; j_gene: TRBJ1-1; v_gene: TRBV20-1; d_gene: NA
CDR3nt: TGTGCCAGCAGCCGGGAAGGGGGTCTTAACTATGGCTACACCTTC; CDR3aa: CASSREGGLNYGYTF; abundance: few; j_gene: TRBJ1-2; v_gene: TRBV5-5; d_gene: NA
CDR3nt: TGTGCCAGCAGCCAAGGGGTCAGCTCCTACGAGCAGTACTTC; CDR3aa: CASSQGVSSYEQYF; abundance: many; j_gene: TRBJ2-7; v_gene: TRBV3-1; d_gene: NA
CDR3nt: TGTGCCAGCACTAACGGGGTCCCCACAGATACGCAGTATTTT; CDR3aa: CASTNGVPTDTQYF; abundance: NA; j_gene: TRBJ2-3; v_gene: TRBV6-1; d_gene: NA
CDR3nt: TGTGCCAGTAGTATTCGTTGGCGGGAGGGGCGCAATGAGCAGTTCTTC; CDR3aa: CASSIRWREGRNEQFF; abundance: NA; j_gene: TRBJ2-1; v_gene: TRBV19; d_gene: TRBD2
CDR3nt: TGTGCCAGCAGCCAAGGACAGGGAAGGACGCAGTATTTT; CDR3aa: CASSQGQGRTQYF; abundance: many; j_gene: TRBJ2-3; v_gene: TRBV3-1; d_gene: TRBD1
CDR3nt: TGTGCCACCAGTGACTACCTAGCGGGAGATACAGATACGCAGTATTTT; CDR3aa: CATSDYLAGDTDTQYF; abundance: few; j_gene: TRBJ2-3; v_gene: TRBV24-1; d_gene: TRBD2
CDR3nt: TGTGCCAGCAGCTTCGCTGGACAGGCCACTGAAGCTTTCTTT; CDR3aa: CASSFAGQATEAFF; abundance: few; j_gene: TRBJ1-1; v_gene: TRBV7-9; d_gene: TRBD1
CDR3nt: TGTGCCAGCAGGACCTCCCTAGGTGCCATGAACACTGAAGCTTTCTTT; CDR3aa: CASRTSLGAMNTEAFF; abundance: few; j_gene: TRBJ1-1; v_gene: TRBV6-1; d_gene: NA
CDR3nt: TGTGCCAGCAGCGGGGACGGCGGCTATAATTCACCCCTCCACTTT; CDR3aa: CASSGDGGYNSPLHF; abundance: NA; j_gene: TRBJ1-6; v_gene: TRBV7-2; d_gene: NA
CDR3nt: TGTGCCAGCAGCTTAGCAGGGACACACACCGGGGAGCTGTTTTTT; CDR3aa: CASSLAGTHTGELFF; abundance: many; j_gene: TRBJ2-2; v_gene: TRBV7-9; d_gene: NA
CDR3nt: TGCAGTGCTGGGGGCGAGGCTGCTTGGGGTGAGCAGTACTTC; CDR3aa: CSAGGEAAWGEQYF; abundance: NA; j_gene: TRBJ2-7; v_gene: TRBV20-1; d_gene: NA
CDR3nt: TGTGCCAGCAGTTTATCGGCTAGCGGGGCACCCTACGAGCAGTACTTC; CDR3aa: CASSLSASGAPYEQYF; abundance: few; j_gene: TRBJ2-7; v_gene: TRBV27; d_gene: TRBD2
CDR3nt: TGCAGCTCCAATGACCCCGGGACAGGCTATGGCTACACCTTC; CDR3aa: CSSNDPGTGYGYTF; abundance: many; j_gene: TRBJ1-2; v_gene: TRBV29-1; d_gene: TRBD1
CDR3nt: TGTGCCAGCAGCTTTCAGGGGGGAGATACGCAGTATTTT; CDR3aa: CASSFQGGDTQYF; abundance: few; j_gene: TRBJ2-3; v_gene: TRBV7-6; d_gene: NA
CDR3nt: TGTGCCAGCAGCCAAGACTTCGCCGGGGCCAACGTCCTGACTTTC; CDR3aa: CASSQDFAGANVLTF; abundance: few; j_gene: TRBJ2-6; v_gene: TRBV3-1; d_gene: NA
CDR3nt: TGTGCCAGCCAACAGGGGCGGGACTCCTACGAGCAGTACTTC; CDR3aa: CASQQGRDSYEQYF; abundance: NA; j_gene: TRBJ2-7; v_gene: TRBV7-9; d_gene: NA
CDR3nt: TGCAGTGCTAGAGAGGGCGGGGGAGGCACAGATACGCAGTATTTT; CDR3aa: CSAREGGGGTDTQYF; abundance: many; j_gene: TRBJ2-3; v_gene: TRBV20-1; d_gene: TRBD2
CDR3nt: TGTGCCAGCAGCTTAAGCGCTGTGACCAGGGGGCAGTTCTTC; CDR3aa: CASSLSAVTRGQFF; abundance: few; j_gene: TRBJ2-1; v_gene: TRBV7-9; d_gene: NA
CDR3nt: TGTGCCAGCAGGGACAGGGGGAGGTATTCACCCCTCCACTTT; CDR3aa: CASRDRGRYSPLHF; abundance: few; j_gene: TRBJ1-6; v_gene: TRBV2; d_gene: TRBD1
CDR3nt: TGTGCCAGCAGCTTGTGGACAGATGAGCAGTTCTTC; CDR3aa: CASSLWTDEQFF; abundance: few; j_gene: TRBJ2-1; v_gene: TRBV5-4; d_gene: NA
CDR3nt: TGTGCCAGCACCAGACTAGCGGGACAAACCGGGGAGCTGTTTTTT; CDR3aa: CASTRLAGQTGELFF; abundance: few; j_gene: TRBJ2-2; v_gene: TRBV13; d_gene: TRBD2
CDR3nt: TGTGCCAGCAGTTACATCCCCCGCCGGGAGATAACAGATACGCAGTATTTT; CDR3aa: CASSYIPRREITDTQYF; abundance: NA; j_gene: TRBJ2-3; v_gene: TRBV6-5; d_gene: NA
CDR3nt: TGTGCCAGCAGTTTGGTTTCTGGGGCCAACGTCCTGACTTTC; CDR3aa: CASSLVSGANVLTF; abundance: many; j_gene: TRBJ2-6; v_gene: TRBV27; d_gene: NA
CDR3nt: TGTGCCAGCAGCACGGACAGGATCCAGCCCCAGCATTTT; CDR3aa: CASSTDRIQPQHF; abundance: many; j_gene: TRBJ1-5; v_gene: TRBV12-3/TRBV12-4; d_gene: TRBD1
CDR3nt: TGTGCCAGCTGGTCCGCCGGGGATTCACCCCTCCACTTT; CDR3aa: CASWSAGDSPLHF; abundance: few; j_gene: TRBJ1-6; v_gene: TRBV2; d_gene: NA
CDR3nt: TGTGCCAGCAGTGAGGGGGTAGGGAATCAGCCCCAGCATTTT; CDR3aa: CASSEGVGNQPQHF; abundance: many; j_gene: TRBJ1-5; v_gene: TRBV2; d_gene: NA
CDR3nt: TGCAGTGCTAGTGACGGAGCCTACGAGCAGTACTTC; CDR3aa: CSASDGAYEQYF; abundance: NA; j_gene: TRBJ2-7; v_gene: TRBV20-1; d_gene: NA
CDR3nt: TGCGCCACCAAGGAATCCGGGGAGCTGTTTTTT; CDR3aa: CATKESGELFF; abundance: NA; j_gene: TRBJ2-2; v_gene: TRBV5-1; d_gene: NA
CDR3nt: TGTGCCAGCAGTGATTACGGGCTAGACTATGGCTACACCTTC; CDR3aa: CASSDYGLDYGYTF; abundance: many; j_gene: TRBJ1-2; v_gene: TRBV2; d_gene: NA
CDR3nt: TGTGCCAGCAGCTCTCGACAGGGTTTGAGCACAGATACGCAGTATTTT; CDR3aa: CASSSRQGLSTDTQYF; abundance: NA; j_gene: TRBJ2-3; v_gene: TRBV7-6; d_gene: TRBD1
CDR3nt: TGCAGTGCTACTGACCCGAGCTCCTACAATGAGCAGTTCTTC; CDR3aa: CSATDPSSYNEQFF; abundance: NA; j_gene: TRBJ2-1; v_gene: TRBV20-1; d_gene: NA
CDR3nt: TGTGCCAGCAGTGGTAATGCTGTGGGCCTCACAGATACGCAGTATTTT; CDR3aa: CASSGNAVGLTDTQYF; abundance: many; j_gene: TRBJ2-3; v_gene: TRBV2; d_gene: NA
CDR3nt: TGTGCCAGCAGCTTAAATGGCGGGGGTCGGGAGACCCAGTACTTC; CDR3aa: CASSLNGGGRETQYF; abundance: few; j_gene: TRBJ2-5; v_gene: TRBV7-2; d_gene: TRBD2
CDR3nt: TGTGCCAGCAGTGCATCCGGGACATGGAATTCACCCCTCCACTTT; CDR3aa: CASSASGTWNSPLHF; abundance: many; j_gene: TRBJ1-6; v_gene: TRBV2; d_gene: NA
CDR3nt: TGTGCCAGCAGCGACTTAGCGGGCATGAACTACAATGAGCAGTTCTTC; CDR3aa: CASSDLAGMNYNEQFF; abundance: NA; j_gene: TRBJ2-1; v_gene: TRBV5-6; d_gene: TRBD2